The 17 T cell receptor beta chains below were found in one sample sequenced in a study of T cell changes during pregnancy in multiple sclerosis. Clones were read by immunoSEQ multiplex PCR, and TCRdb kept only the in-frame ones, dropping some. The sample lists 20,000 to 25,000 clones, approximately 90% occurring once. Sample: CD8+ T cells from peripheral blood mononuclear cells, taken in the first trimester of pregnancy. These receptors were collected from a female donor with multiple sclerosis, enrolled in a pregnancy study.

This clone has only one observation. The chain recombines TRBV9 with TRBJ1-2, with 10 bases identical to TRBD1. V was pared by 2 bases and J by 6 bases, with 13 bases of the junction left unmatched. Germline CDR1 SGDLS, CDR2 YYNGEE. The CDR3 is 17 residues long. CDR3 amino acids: CASSVNRRGTGVNGYTF. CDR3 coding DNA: TGTGCCAGCAGCGTTAACCGGAGGGGGACAGGGGTAAATGGCTACACCTTC.

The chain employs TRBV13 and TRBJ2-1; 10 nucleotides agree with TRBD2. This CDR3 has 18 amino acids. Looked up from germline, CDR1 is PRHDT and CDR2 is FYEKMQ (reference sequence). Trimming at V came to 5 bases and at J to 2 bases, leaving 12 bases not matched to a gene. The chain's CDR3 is CASSPASSGSSAYNEQFF. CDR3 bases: TGTGCCAGCAGCCCAGCCTCTAGCGGGAGTAGCGCCTACAATGAGCAGTTCTTC.

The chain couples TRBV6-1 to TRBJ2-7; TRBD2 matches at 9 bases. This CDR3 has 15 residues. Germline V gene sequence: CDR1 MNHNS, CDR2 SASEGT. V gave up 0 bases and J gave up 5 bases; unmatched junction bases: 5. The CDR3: CASSEALAGAHEQYF. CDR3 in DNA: TGTGCCAGCAGTGAAGCTTTAGCGGGAGCCCACGAGCAGTACTTC.

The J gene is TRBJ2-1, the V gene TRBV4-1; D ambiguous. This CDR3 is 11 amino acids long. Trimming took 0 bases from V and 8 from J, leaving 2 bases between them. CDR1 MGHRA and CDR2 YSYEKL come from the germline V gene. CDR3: CASSQDDEQFF. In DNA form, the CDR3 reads TGCGCCAGCAGCCAAGACGATGAGCAGTTCTTC.

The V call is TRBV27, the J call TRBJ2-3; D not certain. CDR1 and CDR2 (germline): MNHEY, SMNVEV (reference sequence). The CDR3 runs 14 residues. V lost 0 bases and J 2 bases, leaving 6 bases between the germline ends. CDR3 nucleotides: TGTGCCAGCAGTTTATCGAGCTACACAGATACGCAGTATTTT. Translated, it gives CASSLSSYTDTQYF.

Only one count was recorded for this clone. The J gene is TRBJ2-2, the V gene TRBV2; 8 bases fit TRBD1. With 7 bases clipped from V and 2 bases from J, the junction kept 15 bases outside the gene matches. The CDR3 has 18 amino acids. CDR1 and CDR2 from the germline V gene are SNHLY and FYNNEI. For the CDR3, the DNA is TGTGCCAGCAAGAACTTTCCTGGAACAGGGGGAAACACCGGGGAGCTGTTTTTT. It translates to CASKNFPGTGGNTGELFF.

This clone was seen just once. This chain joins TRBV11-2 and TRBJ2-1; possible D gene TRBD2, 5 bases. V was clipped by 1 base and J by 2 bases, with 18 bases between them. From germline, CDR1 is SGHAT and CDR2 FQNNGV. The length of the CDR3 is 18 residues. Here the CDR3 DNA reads TGTGCCAGCAGCTTAGCCAGGTTCGGGGATGAGACCTACAATGAGCAGTTCTTC. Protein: CASSLARFGDETYNEQFF.

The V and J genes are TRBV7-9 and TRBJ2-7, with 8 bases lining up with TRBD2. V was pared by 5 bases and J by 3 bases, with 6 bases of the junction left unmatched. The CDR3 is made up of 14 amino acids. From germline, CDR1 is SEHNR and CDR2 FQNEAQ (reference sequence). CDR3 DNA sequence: TGTGCCAGCAGCATTACTAGCGGCCGCTACGAGCAGTACTTC. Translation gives CASSITSGRYEQYF.

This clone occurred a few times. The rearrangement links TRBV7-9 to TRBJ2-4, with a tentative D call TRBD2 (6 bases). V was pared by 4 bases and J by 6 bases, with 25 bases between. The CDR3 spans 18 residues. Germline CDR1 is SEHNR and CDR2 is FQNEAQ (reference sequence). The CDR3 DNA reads TGTGCCAGCAGCTCATCGGGGGAGCTGAAAGTAAAGGGAAACATTCAGTACTTC. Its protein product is CASSSSGELKVKGNIQYF.

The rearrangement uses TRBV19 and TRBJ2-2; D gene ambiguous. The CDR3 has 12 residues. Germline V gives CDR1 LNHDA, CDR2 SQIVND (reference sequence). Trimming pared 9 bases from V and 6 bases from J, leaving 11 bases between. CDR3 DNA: TGTGCCAGCCAAGGAGAGGCCGGGGAGCTGTTTTTT. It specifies CASQGEAGELFF.

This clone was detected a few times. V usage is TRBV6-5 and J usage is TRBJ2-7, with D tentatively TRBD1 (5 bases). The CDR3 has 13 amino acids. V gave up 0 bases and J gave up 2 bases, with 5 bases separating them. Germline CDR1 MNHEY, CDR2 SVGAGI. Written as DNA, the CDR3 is TGTGCCAGCAGTTACTCGGACACCTACGAGCAGTACTTC. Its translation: CASSYSDTYEQYF.

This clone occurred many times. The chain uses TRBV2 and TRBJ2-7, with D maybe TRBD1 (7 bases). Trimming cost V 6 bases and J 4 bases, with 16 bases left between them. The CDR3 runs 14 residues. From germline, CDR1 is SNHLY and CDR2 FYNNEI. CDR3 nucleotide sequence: TGTGCCAGCAGCCCCAGGGGGGAGGTGTACGAGCAGTACTTC. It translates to CASSPRGEVYEQYF. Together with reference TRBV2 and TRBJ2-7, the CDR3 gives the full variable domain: EPEVTQTPSHQVTQMGQEVILRCVPISNHLYFYWYRQILGQKVEFLVSFYNNEISEKSEIFDDQFSVERPDGSNFTLKIRSTKLEDSAMYFCASSPRGEVYEQYFGPGTRLTVT.

CDR3 region: CASSYGRGTGELFF. Written as DNA, the CDR3 is TGTGCCAGCAGTTACGGACGGGGCACCGGGGAGCTGTTTTTT. The gene calls are TRBV7-2 and TRBJ2-2; D is perhaps TRBD2 (5 bases). CDR1 and CDR2 (germline): SGHTA, FQGNSA. CDR3 length: 14 residues. V shed 6 bases and J shed 4 bases, with 12 bases lying between them.

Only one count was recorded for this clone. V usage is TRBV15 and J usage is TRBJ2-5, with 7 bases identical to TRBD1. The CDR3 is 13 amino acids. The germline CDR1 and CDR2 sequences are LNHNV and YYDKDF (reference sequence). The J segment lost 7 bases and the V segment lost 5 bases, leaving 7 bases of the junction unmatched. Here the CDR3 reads CATSVGQSVTQYF. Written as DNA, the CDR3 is TGTGCCACCAGCGTGGGACAGTCGGTGACCCAGTACTTC. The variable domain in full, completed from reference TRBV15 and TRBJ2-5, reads DAMVIQNPRYQVTQFGKPVTLSCSQTLNHNVMYWYQQKSSQAPKLLFHYYDKDFNNEADTPDNFQSRRPNTSFCFLDIRSPGLGDTAMYLCATSVGQSVTQYFGPGTRLLVL.

CDR3 nucleotides: TGCAGTGCTCCCCGGCCGGGGGAGCAGTTCTTC. This translates into CSAPRPGEQFF. The chain uses TRBV20-1 and TRBJ2-1, with D possibly TRBD2 on 5 matching bases. The CDR3 consists of 11 residues. Trimming left V 5 bases short and J 10 bases short, with 12 bases between. Germline V gene lookup returns CDR1 DFQATT and CDR2 SNEGSKA (reference sequence).

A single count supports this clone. The CDR3 is CASRRQGGMNTEAFF. CDR3 DNA: TGTGCCAGTCGCCGACAGGGGGGCATGAACACTGAAGCTTTCTTT. The genes are TRBV27 and TRBJ1-1; TRBD1 matches at 9 bases. Germline V gene sequence: CDR1 MNHEY, CDR2 SMNVEV (reference sequence). The V and J ends lost 9 bases and 0 bases, in that order; junction bases with no gene match: 8. The CDR3 is 15 residues long.

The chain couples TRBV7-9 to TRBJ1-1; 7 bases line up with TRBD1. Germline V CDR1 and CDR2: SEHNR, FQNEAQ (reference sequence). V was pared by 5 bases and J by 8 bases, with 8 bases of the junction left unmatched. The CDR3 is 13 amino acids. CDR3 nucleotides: TGTGCCAGCAGCCGACCGGGACAGTGGGAAGCTTTCTTT. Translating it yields CASSRPGQWEAFF.